A single sample gave rise to the 8 T cell receptor beta chains below, sequenced in a study of identical twins (dated by TCRdb to the mid-2010s). Libraries were made using 5' RACE. Sequenced on an Illumina HiSeq 2000. Starting from the raw public reads, TCRdb applied fastp trimming at Q25, assembled clones with MiXCR and retained in-frame beta chains. Identical CDR3 proteins give one entry, which carries the most common genes and DNA. In this sample the table shows hundreds of thousands of distinct CDR3 sequences, around 6% of which occur a single time. Of the sample, under 2% falls within the top ten clones. The sequencing input was naive T cells sorted from blood. Interpreted using the paper, the cell subset or site label stands for: cells isolated with a human naive T-cell isolation kit. The receptors originated from a man in his late teens or twenties in good health.

This clonotype was detected many times. The rearrangement uses TRBV7-9 and TRBJ2-1; D ambiguous. The CDR3 is 15 residues long. The germline V gene encodes CDR1 SEHNR and CDR2 FQNEAQ (reference sequence). V dropped 1 base and J dropped 0 bases, with 7 bases sitting between them. The CDR3 region is CASSLGRNSYNEQFF. CDR3 DNA: TGTGCCAGCAGCTTAGGACGTAACTCCTACAATGAGCAGTTCTTC.

There are many counts of this clonotype. The CDR3 reads CASSYSGLANYEQYF. The CDR3 DNA follows: TGTGCCAGCAGTTACTCGGGACTAGCCAACTACGAGCAGTACTTC. This chain joins TRBV6-2 or TRBV6-3 and TRBJ2-7; 9 bases agree with TRBD2. The V gene end was trimmed by 0 bases and the J gene end by 3 bases; junction bases not matched to a gene: 3. Germline values: CDR1 MNHEY, CDR2 SVGEGT. The CDR3 extends over 15 amino acids.

CDR3 nucleotide sequence: TGCGCCAGCAGCCAAGGAGCGGGAGGCTCCTACGAGCAGTACGTC. Encoded protein: CASSQGAGGSYEQYV. The chain uses TRBV4-1 and TRBJ2-7, with 9 bases that match TRBD2. Germline V gene data show CDR1 as MGHRA and CDR2 as YSYEKL. With 1 base clipped from V and 0 bases from J, the junction kept 1 base outside the gene matches. The CDR3 contains 15 residues.

In its sample, this clonotype was seen many times. The chain employs TRBV6-1 and TRBJ1-5; perhaps TRBD1 as D (6 bases). Germline CDR1 and CDR2: MNHNS and SASEGT. The ends were cut back, 2 bases at V and 5 bases at J, with 7 bases in the middle. The CDR3 sequence is 13 residues long. In nucleotides, the CDR3 is TGTGCCAGCAGTGAAAGGGGGTATCAGCCCCAGCATTTT. Its protein product is CASSERGYQPQHF.

This chain uses TRBV4-3 with TRBJ1-4, with a possible D match to TRBD1 (5 bases). Germline V lookup: CDR1 LGHNA, CDR2 YSLEER. This CDR3 spans 17 amino acids. Trimming took 1 base from V and 6 from J, leaving 18 bases between them. The CDR3 DNA reads as TGCGCCAGCAGCCAAGGCTTCCTTGGGGCCCCAGATGAAAAACTGTTTTTT. It is translated as CASSQGFLGAPDEKLFF.

A few counts support this clonotype. V is TRBV10-3 and J is TRBJ1-4; TRBD1 matches 10 bases. Trimming at V came to 6 bases and at J to 7 bases, leaving 8 bases not matched to a gene. Germline CDR1 is ENHRY and CDR2 is SYGVKD. The CDR3 runs to 15 residues. CDR3 DNA: TGTGCCATCAGCGAACCGGGACAGGGGATTGAAAAACTGTTTTTT. This translates into CAISEPGQGIEKLFF.

The chain combines TRBV20-1 with TRBJ2-3; D may correspond to TRBD1 or TRBD2 (5 bases each). The germline gives CDR1 DFQATT, CDR2 SNEGSKA (reference sequence). V dropped 0 bases and J dropped 2 bases, with 12 bases sitting between them. This CDR3 region has 15 residues. The CDR3 DNA sequence: TGCAGTGCTAGAGACGACGGGACCCCCACAGATACGCAGTATTTT. This translates into CSARDDGTPTDTQYF.

This rearrangement joins TRBV21-1 to TRBJ1-5. TRBV21-1 is deemed a pseudogene. The length of the CDR3 is 16 residues. CDR3 sequence reads: CASSKQELFGNQPQHF. The CDR3 DNA reads as TGTGCCAGCAGCAAACAGGAGCTCTTTGGCAATCAGCCCCAGCATTTT.